Listed below are T cell receptor beta chains from one sample, sequenced in a study of radiotherapy plus CTLA-4 blockade in lung cancer. Repertoires were generated with immunoSEQ multiplex PCR, while TCRdb's copy carries only in-frame clones and drops some. There are approximately 25,000 clones in the sample; approximately 77% occur only once, and 20% to 25% lies in the top ten. The starting material was peripheral blood, obtained from a patient treated with radiotherapy plus ipilimumab. Receptors were obtained from a human donor with non-small cell lung cancer that progressed on radiotherapy plus ipilimumab. The CDR3 runs from the conserved cysteine through the conserved F or W. Each record gives: V gene, D gene, J gene, CDR3 protein. The D gene is left open where the match is weak.

>TRBV7-3|-|TRBJ2-3
CASSFGGSGDTQYF
>TRBV2|-|TRBJ2-3
CAYRAYTVTDTQYF
>TRBV9|TRBD1|TRBJ1-2
CASSVGTDYGYTF
>TRBV9|TRBD2|TRBJ2-5
CASSPRGEWGETQYF
>TRBV7-9|TRBD1|TRBJ1-3
CASSVGQGSNTIYF
>TRBV19|TRBD2|TRBJ2-7
CASSIGGSSDEQYF
>TRBV27|-|TRBJ2-7
CASSSHRLVYEQYF
>TRBV6-6|TRBD2|TRBJ2-7
CASRGGLREGYEQYF
>TRBV9|TRBD2|TRBJ2-3
CASSDGLAAYTDTQYF
>TRBV7-2|TRBD2|TRBJ2-1
CASSSQAGAYNEQFF
>TRBV28|-|TRBJ1-1
CASSSPGGLNTEAFF
>TRBV5-4|TRBD1|TRBJ1-1
CASSSLDRGNTEAFF
>TRBV28|TRBD1|TRBJ2-7
CASSYRDRGTYEQYF
>TRBV28|TRBD2|TRBJ2-4
CASSFGGDKNIQYF
>TRBV10-3|TRBD1|TRBJ1-2
CAISVRDGTGKDGYTF
>TRBV11-2|-|TRBJ2-1
CASSSLGAGKYNEQFF
>TRBV7-3|TRBD2|TRBJ2-3
CASSLTPFRGEVRSTDTQYF
>TRBV29-1|TRBD1|TRBJ2-1
CSTRTGGSYNEQFF
>TRBV27|-|TRBJ1-1
CASSLIPLNTEAFF
>TRBV10-3|-|TRBJ2-7
CAISPRGSYEQYF
>TRBV18|TRBD1|TRBJ2-7
CASSPDRDEQYF
>TRBV20-1|-|TRBJ2-3
CSARLVDTQYF
>TRBV2|-|TRBJ1-5
CASRPRQATNQPQHF
>TRBV6-5|TRBD1|TRBJ1-6
CASSYLRTGRTSPLHF
>TRBV27|TRBD2|TRBJ2-1
CASSLSGGAYNEQFF
>TRBV2|-|TRBJ2-7
CASGVNRGVSSYEQYF
>TRBV15|-|TRBJ2-6
CATSRIAGANVLTF
>TRBV4-1|TRBD2|TRBJ2-3
CASSQDGLAATQYF
>TRBV6-5|TRBD1|TRBJ1-1
CASRLRQGNTEAFF
>TRBV29-1|TRBD2|TRBJ2-1
CSVEGTGTNYNEQFF
>TRBV7-2|-|TRBJ1-1
CASSSQGRGTEAFF
>TRBV5-1|-|TRBJ1-1
CASSLGGRDSTEAFF
>TRBV6-1|-|TRBJ2-7
CASRTDPGSYEQYF
>TRBV6-5|-|TRBJ2-6
CASSFPGTPLVLTF
>TRBV28|TRBD1|TRBJ1-5
CASSLGGDRGFGNQPQHF
>TRBV5-1|-|TRBJ2-7
CASSRRDGTYEQYF
>TRBV10-3|-|TRBJ1-1
CASRDSSDTEAFF
>TRBV29-1|-|TRBJ1-2
CSVEANPLGYGYTF
>TRBV7-6|-|TRBJ1-6
CASSLGLSDNSPLHF
>TRBV19|-|TRBJ2-1
CASSIGQSSYNEQFF
>TRBV28|-|TRBJ1-1
CASSFVGAAFEAFF
>TRBV29-1|-|TRBJ2-7
CSVERGPYEQYF
>TRBV7-9|-|TRBJ1-4
CASSLNAGTEKLFF
>TRBV5-4|TRBD1|TRBJ2-3
CASSSRTGDADTQYF
>TRBV2|-|TRBJ2-3
CASRAELYTDTQYF
>TRBV27|-|TRBJ2-1
CASSLRGSYNEQFF
>TRBV2|-|TRBJ2-3
CASSKTRGTDTQYF
>TRBV7-8|TRBD1|TRBJ1-1
CASSFRQGPTEAFF
>TRBV28|-|TRBJ2-1
CASSNIMTNNEQFF